This T cell receptor (beta chain) was sequenced for a study of cytomegalovirus exposure and HLA in healthy donors. PCR involved 60 Vbeta and 13 Jbeta primers. Only in-frame clones appear in the TCRdb table, and some are missing; sequencing was by immunoSEQ multiplex PCR. The sample carries about 160,000 clones, approximately 85% recorded once. From germline, CDR1 is GTSNPN and CDR2 SVGIG (reference sequence). Trimming cost V 5 bases and J 5 bases, with 12 bases left between them. The CDR3 runs to 12 residues. Sample: PBMCs. This clonotype was obtained from a girl aged 2 to 9 in good health and CMV-seropositive. The chain is built from TRBV30 and TRBJ1-1; TRBD1 is a possible D gene (6 bases). As DNA, the CDR3 is TGTGCCTGGCTACAGGGACCGACTGAAGCTTTCTTT. Its protein product is CAWLQGPTEAFF.